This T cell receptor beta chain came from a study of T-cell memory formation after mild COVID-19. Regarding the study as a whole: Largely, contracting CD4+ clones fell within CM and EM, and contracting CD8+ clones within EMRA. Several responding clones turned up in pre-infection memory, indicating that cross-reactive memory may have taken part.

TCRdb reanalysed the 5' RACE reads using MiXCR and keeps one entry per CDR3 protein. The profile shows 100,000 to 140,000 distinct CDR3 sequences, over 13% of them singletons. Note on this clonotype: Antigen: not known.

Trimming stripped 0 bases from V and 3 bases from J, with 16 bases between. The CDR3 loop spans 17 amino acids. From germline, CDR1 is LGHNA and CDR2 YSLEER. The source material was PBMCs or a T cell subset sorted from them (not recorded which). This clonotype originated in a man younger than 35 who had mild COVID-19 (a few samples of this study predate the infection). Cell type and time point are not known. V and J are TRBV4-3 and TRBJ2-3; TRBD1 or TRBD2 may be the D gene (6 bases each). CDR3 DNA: TGCGCCAGCAGCCAAGATGGTCTCCGGGGGCAGACAGATACGCAGTATTTT. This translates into CASSQDGLRGQTDTQYF.